A single T cell receptor beta chain is shown here with its context. The antigen is undetermined. Between the trimmed V and J ends, which lost 2 bases and 3 bases, there was a span of 7 bases. The germline CDR1 and CDR2 sequences are KGHSH and LQKENI. The CDR3 has 13 amino acids. The data were taken from a study of cytomegalovirus exposure and HLA in healthy donors. Study results and caveats: About 90% or about 30% of the time was how often most TCR beta V segments were productive, according to an earlier analysis. Presence/absence analyses took donor sequencing depth as roughly uniform.

PCR primers comprised 60 Vbeta and 13 Jbeta primers. Profiled with immunoSEQ multiplex PCR; TCRdb holds only in-frame clones, not every one. Of approximately 160,000 clones in the sample, about two thirds were seen once. The sequenced sample was PBMCs. The chain recombines TRBV18 with TRBJ2-5; D remains unclear. The source is a woman younger than 30 in good health and CMV-seropositive. In DNA, the CDR3 is TGTGCCAGCTCACCAGATAGAGAAGAGACCCAGTACTTC. It is translated as CASSPDREETQYF.